This T cell receptor beta chain came from a study of neurological immune-mediated disorders. Germline values: CDR1 DFQATT, CDR2 SNEGSKA (reference sequence). Trimming removed 0 bases from V and 7 bases from J, with 13 bases in between. The CDR3 loop spans 14 amino acids. General observations from the study: The study found no CDR3 amino acid sequences shared by expanded clones across subjects, suggesting private repertoires in all groups.

The cDNA was generated through 5'RACE incorporating 10-nucleotide random UMIs. TCRdb recomputed calls from the 5' RACE reads with MiXCR, one row per CDR3 protein. Among 60,000 to 90,000 distinct CDR3 sequences listed, roughly 10% were seen once. Time point denoted: longitudinal time-point 1 (baseline). This clonotype has just a few counts. Its antigen is unidentified. This TCR was recovered from a man younger than 40 in good health. The sample consisted of PBMCs. This chain joins TRBV20-1 and TRBJ1-5; D possibly corresponds to TRBD1 (5 bases). CDR3 residues: CSARDRWGNQPQHF. The CDR3 DNA follows: TGCAGTGCTAGAGATCGGTGGGGGAACCAGCCCCAGCATTTT.